Following are 14 T cell receptor beta chains from one sample sequenced in a study of T cells after yellow fever vaccination. Each CDR3 protein is one row after TCRdb ran MiXCR on the 5' RACE reads. The profile shows more than 450,000 distinct CDR3 sequences, about a fifth of them singletons. The material sequenced was PBMCs, taken approximately 20 days after the first yellow fever vaccination. These receptors were collected from a man younger than 30 who received the YFV17D yellow fever vaccine.

The rearrangement uses TRBV24-1 and TRBJ2-2; a weak D match, TRBD2 (5 bases). CDR1 and CDR2 (germline): KGHDR, SFDVKD. The germline V and J ends were trimmed by 5 bases and 2 bases, with 11 bases remaining between them. The CDR3 consists of 15 residues. CDR3 loop: CATSAPLENTGELFF. Here the CDR3 DNA reads TGTGCCACCAGTGCGCCACTAGAAAACACCGGGGAGCTGTTTTTT.

This clonotype turned up a few times. The J gene is TRBJ2-2, the V gene TRBV18; D possibly matches TRBD1 or TRBD2 (5 bases each). The CDR3 spans 16 residues. Germline values: CDR1 KGHSH, CDR2 LQKENI. V lost 3 bases to trimming and J lost 0 bases, with 11 bases between them. CDR3: CASSPRRGTNTGELFF. The CDR3 DNA sequence: TGTGCCAGCTCACCCCGTCGGGGCACGAACACCGGGGAGCTGTTTTTT. Complete variable domain (other parts from reference TRBV18 and TRBJ2-2): NAGVMQNPRHLVRRRGQEARLRCSPMKGHSHVYWYRQLPEEGLKFMVYLQKENIIDESGMPKERFSAEFPKEGPSILRIQQVVRGDSAAYFCASSPRRGTNTGELFFGEGSRLTVL.

Ten or more counts support this clonotype. The J gene is TRBJ2-3, the V gene TRBV10-3; TRBD2 might be the D (6 bases). Trimming cost V 6 bases and J 5 bases, with 6 bases left between them. CDR3 length: 11 residues. Germline loops: CDR1 ENHRY, CDR2 SYGVKD. CDR3 sequence: CAIRGGDTQYF. The DNA of the CDR3 is TGTGCCATCAGGGGGGGAGATACGCAGTATTTT.

The chain is built from TRBV10-3 and TRBJ2-2; TRBD2 matches at 8 bases. The germline CDR1 and CDR2 sequences are ENHRY and SYGVKD. This CDR3 comprises 17 residues. V shed 5 bases and J 1 base; nucleotides not matched to a gene: 9. The CDR3 DNA is TGTGCCATCAGTCCCACGGGGGGGCCTTTGAACACCGGGGAGCTGTTTTTT. Translating it yields CAISPTGGPLNTGELFF.

The chain combines TRBV18 with TRBJ2-1; TRBD1 might be the D (7 bases). Per the germline V gene, CDR1 is KGHSH and CDR2 is LQKENI. This CDR3 has 17 residues. Trimming left V 3 bases short and J 0 bases short, with 15 bases between. The CDR3 DNA reads TGTGCCAGCTCACCCAGGGGGGTGCCTCTCTCCTACAATGAGCAGTTCTTC. Protein product: CASSPRGVPLSYNEQFF.

This clonotype appeared a few times. V usage is TRBV12-3 or TRBV12-4 and J usage is TRBJ2-6; a weak D match, TRBD1 (5 bases). Trimming took 6 bases from V and 0 from J, leaving 9 bases between them. The length of the CDR3 is 15 residues. Written as DNA, the CDR3 is TGTGCCAGCAGCTTGACAGCCTCTGGGGCCAACGTCCTGACTTTC. Protein product: CASSLTASGANVLTF.

There are a few counts of this clonotype. The chain uses TRBV7-8 and TRBJ2-4; D may be TRBD1 or TRBD2 (5 bases each). Trimming took 3 bases from V and 1 from J, leaving 10 bases between them. Germline CDR1 reads SGHVS; CDR2 reads FQNEAQ. There are 15 residues in the CDR3. The CDR3 DNA follows: TGTGCCAGCAGCTTTTCCGGGGCGGCCAAAAACATTCAGTACTTC. It translates to CASSFSGAAKNIQYF.

This clonotype was counted a few times. This sequence joins TRBV4-3 and TRBJ2-3; D is unclear. CDR3 length: 14 amino acids. Germline lookup yields CDR1 LGHNA and CDR2 YSLEER. Trimming left V 2 bases short and J 3 bases short, with 9 bases between. The CDR3 bases are TGCGCCAGCAGCCAACAACTGGGTACAGATACGCAGTATTTT. This sequence encodes CASSQQLGTDTQYF.

This clonotype showed up just once. The chain joins TRBV19 to TRBJ2-1; TRBD2 matches 14 bases. J was trimmed by 9 bases and V by 7 bases; bases with no gene match: 8. The length of the CDR3 is 15 residues. The germline V gene encodes CDR1 LNHDA and CDR2 SQIVND (reference sequence). The CDR3 region has the DNA TGTGCCAGTACCCAGACTAGCGGGGGGGCAGGTGAGCAGTTCTTC. This sequence encodes CASTQTSGGAGEQFF.

J is TRBJ2-2 and V is TRBV4-1; D is perhaps TRBD2 (5 bases). CDR1 and CDR2 from the germline V gene are MGHRA and YSYEKL. CDR3 length: 14 residues. V lost 6 bases and J lost 2, with 10 bases in between. The CDR3 here is CASSDYLNTGELFF. The CDR3 region has the DNA TGCGCCAGCAGTGACTATCTAAACACCGGGGAGCTGTTTTTT.

The chain joins TRBV2 to TRBJ1-5; D is perhaps TRBD1 (5 bases). Per germline, CDR1 SNHLY and CDR2 FYNNEI. The CDR3 runs to 14 residues. The V end lost 5 bases, the J end lost 7 bases, and 15 bases lay between the germline ends. The CDR3 spells CASSLQVVGQPQHF. CDR3 in DNA: TGTGCCAGCAGTCTACAGGTGGTGGGGCAGCCCCAGCATTTT.

The chain couples TRBV3-1 to TRBJ2-3; 7 bases are a match to TRBD1. The CDR3 length is 15 residues. Germline V CDR1 and CDR2: LGHDT, YNNKEL (reference sequence). Unmatched junction bases numbered 2, after V lost 1 base and J lost 1 base. CDR3 amino acids: CASSQVGTGTDTQYF. In DNA form, the CDR3 reads TGTGCCAGCAGCCAAGTCGGGACAGGCACAGATACGCAGTATTTT.

This clonotype was counted only a few times. J is TRBJ2-5 and V is TRBV7-9, with D hard to call. Trimming stripped 3 bases from V and 0 bases from J, with 5 bases between. Germline CDR1 and CDR2: SEHNR and FQNEAQ (reference sequence). The CDR3 runs to 13 residues. CDR3 in amino acids: CASSFDYQETQYF. DNA for the CDR3: TGTGCCAGCAGCTTCGACTACCAAGAGACCCAGTACTTC.

The V call is TRBV27, the J call TRBJ2-1; 8 bases fit TRBD2. The CDR3 spans 15 residues. V was pared by 2 bases and J by 5 bases, with 5 bases of the junction left unmatched. Germline CDR1 reads MNHEY; CDR2 reads SMNVEV (reference sequence). This CDR3 is CASSLAGGAHNEQFF. DNA of the CDR3: TGTGCCAGCAGTTTAGCCGGGGGGGCCCACAATGAGCAGTTCTTC.